These T cell receptor beta chains were read from a single sample in a study of spatial heterogeneity in lung cancer. TCRdb processed the 5' RACE reads anew with MiXCR; each CDR3 protein has one entry. This sample has roughly 120,000 distinct CDR3 sequences, with approximately 12% found just once. The specimen was PBMCs, collected at follow-up. Source of these receptors: a male donor with early-stage non-small cell lung cancer. Each CDR3 is given with its conserved first and last residue. Fields, in order: D gene, clone size, J gene, V gene, CDR3 protein, CDR3 DNA. The D gene is left open where the match is weak. The size field is filled for only some rows; it gives once, few, many or a size class.

TRBD1,few,TRBJ1-3,TRBV15,CATSKDRRISGNTIYF,TGTGCCACCAGTAAGGACAGGAGGATCTCTGGAAACACCATATATTTT
NA,NA,TRBJ2-4,TRBV9,CASSVSGSWDIQYF,TGTGCCAGCAGCGTATCCGGCTCTTGGGACATTCAGTACTTC
TRBD1,NA,TRBJ2-5,TRBV25-1,CASRKPGTGVGQETQYF,TGTGCCAGCAGAAAACCCGGGACAGGGGTCGGCCAAGAGACCCAGTACTTC
TRBD1,many,TRBJ1-4,TRBV12-3/TRBV12-4,CASSLGQGFEKLFF,TGTGCCAGCAGCCTAGGACAGGGTTTTGAAAAACTGTTTTTT
TRBD1,once,TRBJ2-7,TRBV12-3/TRBV12-4,CASRQRGRGYEQYF,TGTGCCAGCAGGCAAAGGGGGCGCGGGTACGAGCAGTACTTT
TRBD2,few,TRBJ2-3,TRBV28,CASSSLAGGPYF,TGTGCCAGCAGTTCACTAGCGGGGGGGCCGTATTTT
TRBD2,NA,TRBJ2-5,TRBV5-1,CASSSRPISGGLETQYF,TGCGCCAGCAGCTCGCGCCCAATTAGCGGGGGTCTAGAGACCCAGTACTTC
NA,NA,TRBJ2-5,TRBV27,CASSLISAQETQYF,TGTGCCAGCAGTTTAATATCAGCTCAAGAGACCCAGTACTTC
TRBD1,NA,TRBJ2-3,TRBV7-3,CASSLRDRADTQYF,TGTGCCAGCAGCTTACGGGACAGGGCAGATACGCAGTATTTT
NA,many,TRBJ2-7,TRBV24-1,CATSGTHSYEQYF,TGTGCCACCAGCGGGACACACTCCTACGAGCAGTACTTC
NA,few,TRBJ1-1,TRBV5-1,CASSFGLGLNTEAFF,TGCGCCAGCAGCTTTGGTTTGGGGCTGAACACTGAAGCTTTCTTT
TRBD1,few,TRBJ2-4,TRBV14,CASSSRGTGSGVSKNIQYF,TGTGCCAGCAGCTCCAGGGGGACAGGTAGCGGTGTTTCCAAAAACATTCAGTACTTC
NA,few,TRBJ1-1,TRBV11-2,CASSLEASHTEAFF,TGTGCCAGCAGCTTAGAGGCCAGCCACACTGAAGCTTTCTTT
NA,few,TRBJ2-7,TRBV4-1,CASSQDLASADSYEQYF,TGCGCCAGCAGCCAAGATCTTGCTAGCGCTGACTCCTACGAGCAGTACTTC
NA,NA,TRBJ1-6,TRBV28,CASSFRKNWRNSPLHF,TGTGCCAGCAGTTTTCGGAAAAATTGGAGGAATTCACCCCTCCACTTT
NA,few,TRBJ1-4,TRBV15,CATSYQDGKLFF,TGTGCCACCAGCTATCAGGACGGTAAACTGTTTTTT
TRBD1,NA,TRBJ1-1,TRBV27,CASSRGQANTEAFF,TGTGCCAGCAGCCGGGGACAGGCGAACACTGAAGCTTTCTTT
NA,many,TRBJ2-7,TRBV12-3/TRBV12-4,CASSAGSDLYEQYF,TGTGCCAGCAGTGCCGGGTCCGACCTTTACGAGCAGTACTTC
NA,many,TRBJ1-6,TRBV6-1,CAIQTVLNSPLHF,TGTGCCATTCAGACAGTACTTAATTCACCCCTCCACTTT
NA,NA,TRBJ2-5,TRBV18,CASSPPTGPQETQYF,TGTGCCAGCTCACCTCCCACAGGTCCCCAAGAGACCCAGTACTTC
TRBD2,NA,TRBJ2-5,TRBV25-1,CASSAPGLVRETQYF,TGTGCCAGCAGTGCGCCCGGACTAGTTAGAGAGACCCAGTACTTC
TRBD1,NA,TRBJ1-5,TRBV6-5,CANRRTGANQPQHF,TGTGCCAACAGGCGGACAGGGGCCAATCAGCCCCAGCATTTT
TRBD2,NA,TRBJ2-3,TRBV4-1,CASSPLWAGDSTDTQYF,TGCGCCAGCAGCCCGCTTTGGGCGGGGGATTCCACAGATACGCAGTATTTT
NA,few,TRBJ2-1,TRBV6-5,CASSASYEQFF,TGTGCCAGCAGTGCTAGTTATGAGCAGTTCTTC
NA,many,TRBJ2-5,TRBV4-2,CASSQEVGTETQYF,TGTGCCAGCAGCCAAGAAGTGGGAACAGAGACCCAGTACTTC
TRBD1,few,TRBJ2-4,TRBV2,CASSPGQGLAKNIQYF,TGTGCCAGCAGCCCCGGACAGGGCCTAGCCAAAAACATTCAGTACTTC
NA,many,TRBJ2-7,TRBV9,CASSVAPGYEQYF,TGTGCCAGCAGCGTAGCCCCAGGCTACGAGCAGTACTTC
NA,few,TRBJ1-1,TRBV11-2,CASSLVHAFF,TGTGCCAGCAGCTTAGTTCATGCTTTCTTT
NA,few,TRBJ2-2,TRBV10-1,CASKSGAGELFF,TGCGCCAGCAAAAGTGGTGCCGGGGAGCTGTTTTTT
NA,few,TRBJ2-4,TRBV20-1,CSAKGARGPNIQYF,TGCAGTGCTAAAGGTGCTCGGGGACCAAACATTCAGTACTTC
NA,few,TRBJ2-3,TRBV20-1,CSAERTDTQYF,TGCAGTGCTGAGCGCACAGATACGCAGTATTTT
NA,few,TRBJ1-6,TRBV3-1,CASSQASGGGLSPLHF,TGTGCCAGCAGCCAGGCTAGCGGGGGCGGTCTTTCACCCCTCCACTTT
TRBD1,few,TRBJ1-6,TRBV12-3/TRBV12-4,CASSWGQGYSPLHF,TGTGCCAGCAGTTGGGGACAGGGGTATTCACCCCTCCACTTT
NA,few,TRBJ1-2,TRBV5-1,CASSLDGSSPDGYTF,TGCGCCAGCAGCTTGGACGGGTCGTCACCGGACGGCTACACCTTC
TRBD2,many,TRBJ2-1,TRBV3-1,CASSQEAPQTSGGYNEQFF,TGTGCCAGCAGCCAAGAAGCCCCCCAGACTAGCGGGGGTTACAATGAGCAGTTCTTC
TRBD1,NA,TRBJ2-3,TRBV12-3/TRBV12-4,CASSFHGTAKTDTQYF,TGTGCCAGCAGTTTTCACGGGACAGCCAAAACAGATACGCAGTATTTT
TRBD1,many,TRBJ2-7,TRBV20-1,CSASRTGLYEQYF,TGCAGTGCTTCGCGGACAGGACTGTACGAGCAGTACTTC
NA,NA,TRBJ1-5,TRBV19,CASSTSGGTGQPQHF,TGTGCCAGTAGTACCTCCGGCGGGACGGGTCAGCCCCAGCATTTT
NA,NA,TRBJ2-7,TRBV28,CASSLTQRTRTYEQYF,TGTGCCAGCAGTTTAACCCAGAGGACGCGAACCTACGAGCAGTACTTC
NA,many,TRBJ2-3,TRBV5-1,CASSLQDTQYF,TGCGCCAGCAGCTTGCAGGATACGCAGTATTTT
TRBD1,NA,TRBJ1-2,TRBV12-3/TRBV12-4,CASRTGQISGYGYTF,TGTGCCAGCAGGACGGGACAGATAAGTGGCTATGGCTACACCTTC
TRBD1,many,TRBJ2-2,TRBV3-1,CASSLRRQGNTGELFF,TGTGCCAGCAGCCTCCGGAGACAGGGGAACACCGGGGAGCTGTTTTTT
TRBD1,NA,TRBJ1-5,TRBV12-3/TRBV12-4,CASSLGTGSNQPQHF,TGTGCCAGCAGTTTAGGGACAGGGAGCAATCAGCCCCAGCATTTT
NA,few,TRBJ2-2,TRBV7-9,CASSLESAGELFF,TGTGCCAGCAGCTTAGAATCGGCGGGGGAGCTGTTTTTT
TRBD1,many,TRBJ1-2,TRBV20-1,CSARGDSLPLPPPGYTF,TGCAGTGCTAGAGGGGACAGTCTCCCGCTACCGCCTCCTGGCTACACCTTC
TRBD1,NA,TRBJ1-6,TRBV2,CASSEEGQGNSPLHF,TGTGCCAGCAGTGAAGAGGGACAGGGAAATTCACCCCTCCACTTT
NA,many,TRBJ2-5,TRBV27,CASSLSTVPETQYF,TGTGCCAGCAGTTTATCTACCGTTCCAGAGACCCAGTACTTC
NA,few,TRBJ1-1,TRBV10-3,CAIRAHRGSQAFF,TGTGCCATCAGGGCTCATAGGGGGTCACAAGCTTTCTTT